Each of the 7 T cell receptor beta chains below was sequenced from the same sample in a study of CD8 T cells in Susac syndrome. Reverse transcription used roughly 0.45 to 1 ug RNA and random hexamers. TCRdb recomputed calls from the immunoSEQ multiplex PCR reads with MiXCR, one row per CDR3 protein. The sample gives approximately 160,000 distinct CDR3 sequences, about 91% of which show up once; roughly 0.08% is in the top ten. Source material: CD4+ T cells from PBMCs. Receptor source: a human donor in good health.

This rearrangement joins TRBV2 to TRBJ2-5; TRBD2 matches 7 bases. V was clipped by 5 bases and J by 3 bases; unmatched bases: 9. The length of the CDR3 is 15 residues. The V gene's germline CDR1 is SNHLY and CDR2 FYNNEI. In DNA form, the CDR3 reads TGTGCCAGCAGTCCATCTACTAGCGCAAAAGAGACCCAGTACTTC. Amino acids: CASSPSTSAKETQYF.

The chain employs TRBV7-2 and TRBJ1-1; 7 bases are shared with TRBD1. CDR1 is SGHTA, CDR2 FQGNSA, per germline. J gave up 0 bases and V 4 bases, and 11 bases lay outside the gene matches. The CDR3 consists of 17 residues. The CDR3 protein is CASSYIGQAPLNTEAFF. The CDR3, as DNA: TGTGCCAGCAGCTACATAGGACAGGCCCCTTTGAACACTGAAGCTTTCTTT.

The J gene is TRBJ1-4, the V gene TRBV2; 10 bases are a match to TRBD1. The V and J ends lost 1 base and 9 bases, in that order; junction bases with no gene match: 5. In germline, CDR1 is SNHLY, CDR2 FYNNEI. There are 15 residues in the CDR3. CDR3 loop: CASSEEGQGSKKLFF. For the CDR3, the DNA is TGTGCCAGCAGTGAAGAGGGACAGGGGAGCAAAAAACTGTTTTTT.

The J gene is TRBJ1-1, the V gene TRBV6-4, with D unresolved. This CDR3 spans 13 amino acids. The V and J ends lost 2 bases and 1 base respectively, with 5 bases between them. CDR1 is MRHNA and CDR2 is SNTAGT in the germline V gene. The CDR3 bases are TGTGCCAGCAGTGACCAGCCGAACACTGAAGCTTTCTTT. It specifies CASSDQPNTEAFF.

The chain employs TRBV29-1 and TRBJ2-7; the D gene is possibly TRBD1 (5 bases). In germline, CDR1 is SQVTM, CDR2 ANQGSEA. This CDR3 has 13 residues. The V and J ends lost 3 bases and 5 bases respectively, with 14 bases between them. CDR3 DNA: TGCAGCGTTGATATTGCAGGGCAGAACGAGCAGTACTTC. It translates to CSVDIAGQNEQYF.

This rearrangement joins TRBV7-9 to TRBJ2-2; D may be TRBD1 (6 bases). The CDR3 is 14 residues long. The germline V gene encodes CDR1 SEHNR and CDR2 FQNEAQ (reference sequence). The V end was cut by 7 bases, the J end by 3 bases, with 12 bases between. In DNA form, the CDR3 reads TGTGCCAGCACCCCGGACAGCTACACCGGGGAGCTGTTTTTT. It is translated as CASTPDSYTGELFF.

In its sample, this clonotype was seen once. The chain recombines TRBV28 with TRBJ2-7, with TRBD1 identical over 8 bases. Germline loops: CDR1 MDHEN, CDR2 SYDVKM. The CDR3 spans 14 residues. The V gene end was trimmed by 3 bases and the J gene end by 3 bases; junction bases not matched to a gene: 4. The CDR3 is CASSLEGQVYEQYF. Written as DNA, the CDR3 is TGTGCCAGCAGTTTGGAGGGACAGGTCTACGAGCAGTACTTC.